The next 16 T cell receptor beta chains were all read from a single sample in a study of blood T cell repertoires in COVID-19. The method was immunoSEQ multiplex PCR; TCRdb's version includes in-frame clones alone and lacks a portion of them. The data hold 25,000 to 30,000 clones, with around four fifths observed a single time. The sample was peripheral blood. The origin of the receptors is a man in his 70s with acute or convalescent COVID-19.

CDR3 sequence reads: CASSPPWPHEQYF. CDR3 DNA sequence: TGTGCCAGCAGCCCCCCCTGGCCCCACGAGCAGTACTTC. This rearrangement joins TRBV28 to TRBJ2-7, with no clear D. The germline V gene encodes CDR1 MDHEN and CDR2 SYDVKM. There are 13 residues in the CDR3. Trimming shortened V by 6 bases and J by 5 bases, and 14 bases separated the two germline ends.

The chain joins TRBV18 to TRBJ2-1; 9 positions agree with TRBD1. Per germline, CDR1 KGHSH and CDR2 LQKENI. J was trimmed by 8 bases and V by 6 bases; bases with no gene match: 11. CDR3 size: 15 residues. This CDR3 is CASSSGTGRRDEQFF. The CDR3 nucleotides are TGTGCCAGCTCGTCCGGGACAGGGCGACGGGATGAGCAGTTCTTC.

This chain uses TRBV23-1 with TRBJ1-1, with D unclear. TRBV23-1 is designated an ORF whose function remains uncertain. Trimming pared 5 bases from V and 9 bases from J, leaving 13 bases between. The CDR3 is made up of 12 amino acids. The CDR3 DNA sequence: TGCGCCAGCAGTTGGGTCAAGAGGCAAGCTTTCTTT. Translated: CASSWVKRQAFF.

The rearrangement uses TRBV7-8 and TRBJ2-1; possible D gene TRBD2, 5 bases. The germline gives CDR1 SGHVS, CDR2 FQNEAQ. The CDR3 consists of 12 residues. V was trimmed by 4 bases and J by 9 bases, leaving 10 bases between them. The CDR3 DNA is TGTGCCAGCAGCTCACTAGAGGCTGAGCAGTTCTTC. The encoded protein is CASSSLEAEQFF. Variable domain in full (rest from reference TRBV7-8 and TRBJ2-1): GAGVSQSPRYKVAKRGQDVALRCDPISGHVSLFWYQQALGQGPEFLTYFQNEAQLDKSGLPSDRFFAERPEGSVSTLKIQRTQQEDSAVYLCASSSLEAEQFFGPGTRLTVL.

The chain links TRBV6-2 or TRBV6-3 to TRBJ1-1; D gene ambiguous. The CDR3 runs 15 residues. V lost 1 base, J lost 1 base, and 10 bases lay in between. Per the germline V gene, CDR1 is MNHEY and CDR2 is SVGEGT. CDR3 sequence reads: CASSYFIEKNTEAFF. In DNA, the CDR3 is TGTGCCAGCAGTTACTTCATAGAAAAGAACACTGAAGCTTTCTTT.

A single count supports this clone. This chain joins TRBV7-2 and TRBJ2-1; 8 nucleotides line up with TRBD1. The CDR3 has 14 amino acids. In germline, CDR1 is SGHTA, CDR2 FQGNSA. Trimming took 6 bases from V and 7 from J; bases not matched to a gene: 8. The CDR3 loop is CASRPGQGENEQFF. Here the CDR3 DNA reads TGTGCCAGCAGGCCCGGACAGGGTGAAAATGAGCAGTTCTTC.

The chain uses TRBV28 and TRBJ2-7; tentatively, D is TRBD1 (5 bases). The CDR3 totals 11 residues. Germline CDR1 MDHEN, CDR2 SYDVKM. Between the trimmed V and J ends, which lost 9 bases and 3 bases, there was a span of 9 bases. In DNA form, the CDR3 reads TGTGCCAGTAGGGGTTACTACGAGCAGTACTTC. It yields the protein CASRGYYEQYF.

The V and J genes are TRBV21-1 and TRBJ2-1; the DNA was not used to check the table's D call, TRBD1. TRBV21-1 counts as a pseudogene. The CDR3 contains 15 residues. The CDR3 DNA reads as TGTGCCAGCAGCAGAACAGGGGCAAGAAGCAATGAGCAGTTCTTC. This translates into CASSRTGARSNEQFF.

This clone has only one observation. The CDR3 DNA follows: TGTGCCAGCAGCCAAGGGGGGGGGAGATTGGCCCAGCATTTT. It codes for CASSQGGGRLAQHF. The V gene is TRBV7-2, the J gene TRBJ1-5; D is possibly TRBD1 (6 bases). The germline CDR1 and CDR2 sequences are SGHTA and FQGNSA. CDR3 length: 14 residues. V lost 5 bases and J lost 11, with 19 bases in between.

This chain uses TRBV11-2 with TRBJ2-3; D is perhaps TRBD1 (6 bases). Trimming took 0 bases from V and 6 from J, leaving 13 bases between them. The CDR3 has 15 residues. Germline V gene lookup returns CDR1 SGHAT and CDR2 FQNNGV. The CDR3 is CASSLDTGIMDTQYF. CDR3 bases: TGTGCCAGCAGCTTAGATACAGGGATTATGGATACGCAGTATTTT.

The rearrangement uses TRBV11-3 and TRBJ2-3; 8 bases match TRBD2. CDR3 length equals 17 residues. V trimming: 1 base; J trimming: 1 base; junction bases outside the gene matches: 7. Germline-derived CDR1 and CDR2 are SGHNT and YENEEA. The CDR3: CASSLAPPGGGTDTQYF. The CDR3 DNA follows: TGTGCCAGCAGCTTAGCCCCCCCGGGGGGGGGCACAGATACGCAGTATTTT.

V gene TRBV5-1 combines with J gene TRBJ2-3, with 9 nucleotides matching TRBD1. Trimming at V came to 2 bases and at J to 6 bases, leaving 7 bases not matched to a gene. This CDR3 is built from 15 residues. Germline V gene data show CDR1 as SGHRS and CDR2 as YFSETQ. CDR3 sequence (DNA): TGCGCCAGCAGCTTAAGGGACAGGGATTTTGATACGCAGTATTTT. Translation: CASSLRDRDFDTQYF. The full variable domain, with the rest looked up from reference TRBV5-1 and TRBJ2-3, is KAGVTQTPRYLIKTRGQQVTLSCSPISGHRSVSWYQQTPGQGLQFLFEYFSETQRNKGNFPGRFSGRQFSNSRSEMNVSTLELGDSALYLCASSLRDRDFDTQYFGPGTRLTVL.

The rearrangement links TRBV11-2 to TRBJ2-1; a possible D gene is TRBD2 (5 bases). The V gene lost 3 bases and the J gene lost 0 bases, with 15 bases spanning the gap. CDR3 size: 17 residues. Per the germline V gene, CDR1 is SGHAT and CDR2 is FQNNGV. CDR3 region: CASSLPGYKSSYNEQFF. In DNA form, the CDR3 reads TGTGCCAGCAGCTTGCCGGGATATAAGAGCTCCTACAATGAGCAGTTCTTC.

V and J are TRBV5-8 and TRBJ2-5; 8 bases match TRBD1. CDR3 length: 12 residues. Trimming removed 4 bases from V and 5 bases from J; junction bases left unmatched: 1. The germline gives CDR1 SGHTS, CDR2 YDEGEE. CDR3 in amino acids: CASSRDRETQYF. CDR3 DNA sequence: TGTGCCAGCAGCCGGGACAGGGAGACCCAGTACTTC. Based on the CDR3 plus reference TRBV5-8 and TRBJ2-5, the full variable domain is EAGVTQSPTHLIKTRGQQATLRCSPISGHTSVYWYQQALGLGLQFLLWYDEGEERNRGNFPPRFSGRQFPNYSSELNVNALELEDSALYLCASSRDRETQYFGPGTRLLVL.

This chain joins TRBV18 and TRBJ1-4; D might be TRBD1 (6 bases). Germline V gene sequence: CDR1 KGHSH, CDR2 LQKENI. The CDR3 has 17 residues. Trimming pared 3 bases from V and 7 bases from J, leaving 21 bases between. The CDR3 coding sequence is TGTGCCAGCTCACCTCCCGGACGGGGGGGCGGAGGTGAAAAACTGTTTTTT. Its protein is CASSPPGRGGGGEKLFF.

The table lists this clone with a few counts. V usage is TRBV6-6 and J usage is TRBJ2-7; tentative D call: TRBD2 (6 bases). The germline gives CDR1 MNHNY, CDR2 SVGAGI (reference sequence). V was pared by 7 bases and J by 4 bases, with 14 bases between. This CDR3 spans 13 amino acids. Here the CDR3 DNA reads TGTGCCAGCACCAAATCGGGACTGTACGAGCAGTACTTC. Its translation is CASTKSGLYEQYF.